The 19 T cell receptor beta chains presented below share a single source sample, sequenced in a study of blood T cells in healthy people across ages. Together with a sample-barcoded 5' primer, a J-beta primer mix was included in a second PCR lasting roughly 6 to 12 cycles. TCRdb itself ran the 5' RACE reads through MiXCR, one entry per CDR3 protein. Of some 700,000 distinct CDR3 sequences listed, 22% were seen once; the top ten hold 22%. Sequences were obtained from blood. The origin of the receptors is an older man in good health.

This chain joins TRBV10-3 and TRBJ2-7; 11 nucleotides agree with TRBD2. The V segment lost 3 bases and the J segment 3 bases; nucleotides outside the gene matches: 1. CDR3 length equals 14 residues. Germline values: CDR1 ENHRY, CDR2 SYGVKD. The CDR3 bases are TGTGCCATCAGTGAACTAGCGGGGGACTACGAGCAGTACTTC. Protein: CAISELAGDYEQYF.

CDR3 bases: TGCGCCAGCAGCCGGGACGTTAACAATGAGCAGTTCTTC. It encodes CASSRDVNNEQFF. The chain employs TRBV5-1 and TRBJ2-1, with D perhaps TRBD1 or TRBD2 (5 bases each). Germline values: CDR1 SGHRS, CDR2 YFSETQ. The CDR3 extends over 13 amino acids. V lost 4 bases and J 5 bases, leaving 10 bases between the germline ends.

The V and J genes are TRBV27 and TRBJ2-6; TRBD2 is a possible D gene (5 bases). Germline V gene sequence: CDR1 MNHEY, CDR2 SMNVEV (reference sequence). Trimming removed 10 bases from V and 0 bases from J, with 10 bases in between. The CDR3 sequence is 14 residues long. The DNA for the CDR3 is TGTGCCACCGGACTCATCTCTGGGGCCAACGTCCTGACTTTC. As protein: CATGLISGANVLTF.

The V gene is TRBV6-5, the J gene TRBJ2-6; D call uncertain. The V and J ends lost 2 bases and 2 bases respectively, with 4 bases between them. The CDR3 totals 14 residues. Germline assignment: CDR1 MNHEY and CDR2 SVGAGI. The CDR3 loop is CASSYGPGANVLTF. CDR3 in DNA: TGTGCCAGCAGTTACGGGCCTGGGGCCAACGTCCTGACTTTC.

V gene TRBV6-5 combines with J gene TRBJ1-1; D perhaps matches TRBD1 (6 bases). Germline V CDR1 and CDR2: MNHEY, SVGAGI. Trimming took 4 bases from V and 1 from J, leaving 16 bases between them. The CDR3 runs to 16 residues. DNA of the CDR3: TGTGCCAGCAGTTCCGGACAGCTAGTCACGAACACTGAAGCTTTCTTT. Protein sequence: CASSSGQLVTNTEAFF.

This clonotype turned up a few times. V usage is TRBV19 and J usage is TRBJ1-3; possible D gene TRBD1, 6 bases. This CDR3 has 14 residues. Trimming shortened V by 3 bases and J by 4 bases, and 10 bases separated the two germline ends. Germline CDR1 reads LNHDA; CDR2 reads SQIVND (reference sequence). CDR3: CASSIDRSGNTIYF. CDR3 coding DNA: TGTGCCAGTAGTATTGACAGGTCCGGAAACACCATATATTTT.

This clonotype was recorded at least ten times. The rearrangement links TRBV7-2 to TRBJ2-3; D ambiguous. V lost 5 bases and J 4 bases, leaving 10 bases between the germline ends. This CDR3 has 13 amino acids. Germline CDR1 is SGHTA and CDR2 is FQGNSA. The CDR3 sequence: CASSPRRADTQYF. Here the CDR3 DNA reads TGTGCCAGCAGCCCCCGAAGAGCAGATACGCAGTATTTT.

CDR3 coding DNA: TGTGCCAGCTCACCAAACCCCGGGTTGAACACTGAAGCTTTCTTT. It specifies CASSPNPGLNTEAFF. The chain has TRBV18 and TRBJ1-1; the D is unclear. CDR1 is KGHSH and CDR2 is LQKENI in the germline V gene. V was cut by 2 bases and J by 0 bases, with 10 bases left in between. The length of the CDR3 is 15 residues.

Concerning this clonotype itself: The junction differs from germline at one of its ends, possibly a read error. CDR3 protein: CASSYDGRQLEQHF. DNA for the CDR3: TGTGCCAGCAGTTACGATGGCAGGCAGCTCGAGCAGCACTTC. The chain uses TRBV6-5 and TRBJ2-5, with D unclear. This CDR3 region has 14 residues. CDR1 and CDR2 (germline): MNHEY, SVGAGI.

This clonotype was detected a few times. The V call is TRBV20-1, the J call TRBJ2-1; tentative D call: TRBD2 (6 bases). The germline V and J ends were trimmed by 1 base and 3 bases, with 16 bases remaining between them. CDR3 length equals 16 residues. CDR1 and CDR2 (germline): DFQATT, SNEGSKA (reference sequence). CDR3 nucleotides: TGCAGTGCTAGAGTGGCTGGCGGGGTAAACTACAATGAGCAGTTCTTC. Translated, it gives CSARVAGGVNYNEQFF.

This chain uses TRBV10-3 with TRBJ1-4; no reliable D call. Trimming cost V 3 bases and J 6 bases, with 14 bases left between them. Germline V gene sequence: CDR1 ENHRY, CDR2 SYGVKD. The CDR3 is 15 amino acids. The CDR3: CAISDRPSKDEKLFF. The CDR3 DNA sequence: TGTGCCATCAGTGACAGACCCTCGAAGGATGAAAAACTGTTTTTT.

The chain uses TRBV20-1 and TRBJ2-3, with 13 bases aligning to TRBD2. Germline V lookup: CDR1 DFQATT, CDR2 SNEGSKA (reference sequence). CDR3 length equals 17 residues. With V trimmed by 2 bases and J by 0 bases, 5 bases remained unmatched. CDR3 region: CSARHWGLAGSTDTQYF. CDR3 sequence (DNA): TGCAGTGCTAGACATTGGGGACTAGCGGGGAGCACAGATACGCAGTATTTT.

The rearrangement uses TRBV10-3 and TRBJ2-5; weak D call: TRBD1 (6 bases). V gave up 5 bases and J gave up 1 base, with 11 bases separating them. Per the germline V gene, CDR1 is ENHRY and CDR2 is SYGVKD. The CDR3 is 14 amino acids. The CDR3 bases are TGTGCCATCAGTAGAAAGGACAGCCAAGAGACCCAGTACTTC. Translating gives CAISRKDSQETQYF.

This clonotype showed up many times. The gene calls are TRBV9 and TRBJ2-5; D possibly corresponds to TRBD2 (6 bases). CDR1 is SGDLS and CDR2 is YYNGEE in the germline V gene. This CDR3 has 16 amino acids. V gave up 2 bases and J gave up 5 bases, with 19 bases separating them. The CDR3 region has the DNA TGTGCCAGCAGCGTTGGTCAGGAGGGTAGGTGGGAGACCCAGTACTTC. It specifies CASSVGQEGRWETQYF. The full variable domain, rest sourced from reference TRBV9 and TRBJ2-5, is DSGVTQTPKHLITATGQRVTLRCSPRSGDLSVYWYQQSLDQGLQFLIQYYNGEERAKGNILERFSAQQFPDLHSELNLSSLELGDSALYFCASSVGQEGRWETQYFGPGTRLLVL.

The chain links TRBV6-5 to TRBJ1-2; TRBD1 aligns across 10 bases. This CDR3 spans 12 amino acids. Germline CDR1 MNHEY, CDR2 SVGAGI. The junction had 5 bases not matched to a gene; V was cut back by 5 bases and J by 11 bases. The CDR3 nucleotides are TGTGCCAGCAGTCAGACAGGGGGCAGGTACACCTTC. This gives the protein CASSQTGGRYTF.

This sequence joins TRBV5-6 and TRBJ1-6; D may be TRBD1 (6 bases). This CDR3 contains 14 residues. Germline values: CDR1 SGHDT, CDR2 YYEEEE. Trimming pared 4 bases from V and 7 bases from J, leaving 12 bases between. The CDR3 DNA sequence: TGTGCCAGCAGCCGCCGGGACAACAATTCACCCCTCCACTTT. It translates to CASSRRDNNSPLHF.

This clonotype was seen a few times. The junction departs from the called germline gene at one end, perhaps through a read error. J is TRBJ1-4 and V is TRBV9, with a tentative D call TRBD1 (6 bases). CDR1 SGDLS and CDR2 YYNGEE come from the germline V gene. This CDR3 is 15 amino acids long. CDR3 nucleotides: TGTGCCAGCAGCGCCTCCGGGACAACGAATGAAAAACTGTTTTTT. Protein sequence: CASSASGTTNEKLFF. The whole variable domain, remainder taken from reference TRBV9 and TRBJ1-4, is DSGVTQTPKHLITATGQRVTLRCSPRSGDLSVYWYQQSLDQGLQFLIQYYNGEERAKGNILERFSAQQFPDLHSELNLSSLELGDSALYFCASSASGTTNEKLFFGSGTQLSVL.

The J gene is TRBJ1-5, the V gene TRBV6-6; maybe TRBD1 (5 bases). CDR1 and CDR2 from the germline V gene are MNHNY and SVGAGI (reference sequence). CDR3 length equals 15 residues. The ends were cut back, 5 bases at V and 2 bases at J, with 13 bases in the middle. The CDR3 loop is CASSTQGAGNQPQHF. The DNA for the CDR3 is TGTGCCAGCAGTACCCAGGGTGCAGGCAATCAGCCCCAGCATTTT.

This clonotype occurred a few times. The V call is TRBV7-2, the J call TRBJ2-4; 7 positions match TRBD1. Germline CDR1 reads SGHTA; CDR2 reads FQGNSA. The CDR3 extends over 15 amino acids. V was pared by 3 bases and J by 5 bases, with 7 bases of the junction left unmatched. The CDR3 here is CASSFSRQGENIQYF. CDR3 nucleotides: TGTGCCAGCAGCTTCTCCCGACAGGGCGAAAACATTCAGTACTTC.